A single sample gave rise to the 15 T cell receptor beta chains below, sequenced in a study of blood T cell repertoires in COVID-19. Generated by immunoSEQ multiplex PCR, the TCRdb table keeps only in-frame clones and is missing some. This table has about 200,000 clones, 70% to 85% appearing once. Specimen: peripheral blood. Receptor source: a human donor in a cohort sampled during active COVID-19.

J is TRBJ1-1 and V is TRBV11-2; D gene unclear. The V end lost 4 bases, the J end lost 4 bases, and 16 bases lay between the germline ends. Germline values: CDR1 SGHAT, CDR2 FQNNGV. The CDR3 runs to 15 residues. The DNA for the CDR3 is TGTGCCAGCAGCTCAACACGGAGTATGACCACTGAAGCTTTCTTT. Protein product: CASSSTRSMTTEAFF. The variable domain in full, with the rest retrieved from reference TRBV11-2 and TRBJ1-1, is EAGVAQSPRYKIIEKRQSVAFWCNPISGHATLYWYQQILGQGPKLLIQFQNNGVVDDSQLPKDRFSAERLKGVDSTLKIQPAKLEDSAVYLCASSSTRSMTTEAFFGQGTRLTVV.

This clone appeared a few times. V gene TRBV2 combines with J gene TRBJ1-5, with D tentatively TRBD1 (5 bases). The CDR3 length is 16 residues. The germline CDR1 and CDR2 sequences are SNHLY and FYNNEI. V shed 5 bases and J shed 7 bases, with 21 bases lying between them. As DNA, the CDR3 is TGTGCCAGCAGTTCCAGCGGGGGGAGTGGAAACCAGCCCCAGCATTTT. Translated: CASSSSGGSGNQPQHF.

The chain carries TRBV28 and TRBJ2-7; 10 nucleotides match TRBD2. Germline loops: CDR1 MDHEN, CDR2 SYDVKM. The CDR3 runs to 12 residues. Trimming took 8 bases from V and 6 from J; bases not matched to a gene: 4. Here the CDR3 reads CASQREGREQYF. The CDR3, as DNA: TGTGCCAGCCAGCGGGAGGGCCGCGAGCAGTACTTC. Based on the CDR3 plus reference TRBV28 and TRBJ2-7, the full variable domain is DVKVTQSSRYLVKRTGEKVFLECVQDMDHENMFWYRQDPGLGLRLIYFSYDVKMKEKGDIPEGYSVSREKKERFSLILESASTNQTSMYLCASQREGREQYFGPGTRLTVT.

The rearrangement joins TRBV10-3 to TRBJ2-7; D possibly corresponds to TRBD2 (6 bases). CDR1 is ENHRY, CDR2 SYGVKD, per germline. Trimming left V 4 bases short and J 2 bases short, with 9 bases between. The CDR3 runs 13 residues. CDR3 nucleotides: TGTGCCATCAGTGGGGACTTCACCTACGAGCAGTACTTC. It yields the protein CAISGDFTYEQYF.

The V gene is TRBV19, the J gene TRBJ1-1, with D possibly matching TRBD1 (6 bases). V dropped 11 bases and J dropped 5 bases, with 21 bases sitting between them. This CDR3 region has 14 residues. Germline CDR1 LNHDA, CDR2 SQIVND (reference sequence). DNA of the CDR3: TGTGCCTCAAAAGGACAGTTGCTTGGGACTGAAGCTTTCTTT. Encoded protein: CASKGQLLGTEAFF. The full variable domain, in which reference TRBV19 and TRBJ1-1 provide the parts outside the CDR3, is DGGITQSPKYLFRKEGQNVTLSCEQNLNHDAMYWYRQDPGQGLRLIYYSQIVNDFQKGDIAEGYSVSREKKESFPLTVTSAQKNPTAFYLCASKGQLLGTEAFFGQGTRLTVV.

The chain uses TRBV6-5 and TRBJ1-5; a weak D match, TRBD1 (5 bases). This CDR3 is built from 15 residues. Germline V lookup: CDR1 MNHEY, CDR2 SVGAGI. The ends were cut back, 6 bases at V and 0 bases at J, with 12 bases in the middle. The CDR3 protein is CASSLDSYSNQPQHF. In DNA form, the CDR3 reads TGTGCCAGCAGCCTCGACAGTTATAGCAATCAGCCCCAGCATTTT.

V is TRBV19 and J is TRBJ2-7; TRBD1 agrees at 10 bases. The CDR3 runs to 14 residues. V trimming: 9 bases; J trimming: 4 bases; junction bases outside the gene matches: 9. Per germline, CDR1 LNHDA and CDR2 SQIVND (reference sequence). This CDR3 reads CASLEGTGDYEQYF. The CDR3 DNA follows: TGTGCCAGCCTGGAGGGGACAGGGGATTACGAGCAGTACTTC. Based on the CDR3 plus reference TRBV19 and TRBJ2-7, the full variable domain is DGGITQSPKYLFRKEGQNVTLSCEQNLNHDAMYWYRQDPGQGLRLIYYSQIVNDFQKGDIAEGYSVSREKKESFPLTVTSAQKNPTAFYLCASLEGTGDYEQYFGPGTRLTVT.

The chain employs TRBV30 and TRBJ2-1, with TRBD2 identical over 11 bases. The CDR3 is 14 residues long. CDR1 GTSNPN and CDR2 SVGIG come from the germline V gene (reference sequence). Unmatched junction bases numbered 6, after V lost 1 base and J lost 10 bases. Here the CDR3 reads CAWSALAGVGEQFF. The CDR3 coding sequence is TGTGCCTGGAGTGCACTAGCGGGAGTCGGGGAGCAGTTCTTC. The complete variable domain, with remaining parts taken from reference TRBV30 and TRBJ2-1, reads SQTIHQWPATLVQPVGSPLSLECTVEGTSNPNLYWYRQAAGRGLQLLFYSVGIGQISSEVPQNLSASRPQDRQFILSSKKLLLSDSGFYLCAWSALAGVGEQFFGPGTRLTVL.

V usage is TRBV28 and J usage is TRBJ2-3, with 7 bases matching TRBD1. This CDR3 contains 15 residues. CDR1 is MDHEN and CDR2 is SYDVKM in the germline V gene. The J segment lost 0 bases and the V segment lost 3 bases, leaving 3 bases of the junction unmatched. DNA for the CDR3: TGTGCCAGCAGTTTGACAGGGTATAGCACAGATACGCAGTATTTT. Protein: CASSLTGYSTDTQYF.

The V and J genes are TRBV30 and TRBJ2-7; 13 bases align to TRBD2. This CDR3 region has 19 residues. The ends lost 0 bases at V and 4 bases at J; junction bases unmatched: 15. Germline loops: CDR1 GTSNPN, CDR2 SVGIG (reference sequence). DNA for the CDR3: TGTGCCTGGAGTGTAGCACAACGGACTAGCGGGAGTAGTGGGTACGAGCAGTACTTC. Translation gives CAWSVAQRTSGSSGYEQYF.

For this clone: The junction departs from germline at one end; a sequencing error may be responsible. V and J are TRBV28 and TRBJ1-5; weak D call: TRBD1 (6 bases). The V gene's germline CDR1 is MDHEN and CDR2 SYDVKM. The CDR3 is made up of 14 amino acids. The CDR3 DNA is TGTGCCAGCAGTGCACACAGGGCCAATGAGCCCCAGCATTTT. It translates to CASSAHRANEPQHF.

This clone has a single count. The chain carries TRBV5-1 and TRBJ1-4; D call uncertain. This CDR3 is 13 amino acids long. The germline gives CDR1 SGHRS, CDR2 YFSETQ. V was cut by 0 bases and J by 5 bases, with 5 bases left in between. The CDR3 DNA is TGCGCCAGCAGCTTGGGCAGGAATGAAAAACTGTTTTTT. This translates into CASSLGRNEKLFF.

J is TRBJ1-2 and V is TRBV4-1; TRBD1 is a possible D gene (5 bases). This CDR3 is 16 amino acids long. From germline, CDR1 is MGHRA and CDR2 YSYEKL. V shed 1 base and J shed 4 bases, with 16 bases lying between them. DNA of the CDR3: TGCGCCAGCAGCCAAGGCCCGCACAGGTTCATCTATGGCTACACCTTC. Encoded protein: CASSQGPHRFIYGYTF.

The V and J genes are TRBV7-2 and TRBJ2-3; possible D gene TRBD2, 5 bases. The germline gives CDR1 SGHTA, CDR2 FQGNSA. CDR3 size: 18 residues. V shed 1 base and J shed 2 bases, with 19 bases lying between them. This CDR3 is CASSLGATTGLPTDTQYF. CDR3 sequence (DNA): TGTGCCAGCAGCTTAGGGGCGACTACCGGACTCCCCACAGATACGCAGTATTTT.

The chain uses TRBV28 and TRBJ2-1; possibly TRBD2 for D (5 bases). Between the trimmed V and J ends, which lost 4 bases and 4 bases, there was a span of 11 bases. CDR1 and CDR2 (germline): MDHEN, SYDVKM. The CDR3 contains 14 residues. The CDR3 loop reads CASSYVGKYNEQFF. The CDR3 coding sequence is TGTGCCAGCAGTTACGTCGGGAAGTACAATGAGCAGTTCTTC.